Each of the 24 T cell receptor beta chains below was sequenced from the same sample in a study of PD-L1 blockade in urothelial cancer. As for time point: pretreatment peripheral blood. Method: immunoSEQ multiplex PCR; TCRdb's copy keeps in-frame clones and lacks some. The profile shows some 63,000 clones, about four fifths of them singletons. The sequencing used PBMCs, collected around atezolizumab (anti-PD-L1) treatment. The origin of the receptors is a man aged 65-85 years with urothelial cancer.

Here the CDR3 reads CASDLTGNTEAFF. CDR3 sequence (DNA): TGTGCCAGCGACCTTACAGGGAACACTGAAGCTTTCTTT. This chain connects TRBV7-9 to TRBJ1-1; D possibly corresponds to TRBD1 (5 bases). The germline V and J ends were trimmed by 8 bases and 1 base, with 11 bases remaining between them. The V gene's germline CDR1 is SEHNR and CDR2 FQNEAQ (reference sequence). The CDR3 sequence is 13 residues long.

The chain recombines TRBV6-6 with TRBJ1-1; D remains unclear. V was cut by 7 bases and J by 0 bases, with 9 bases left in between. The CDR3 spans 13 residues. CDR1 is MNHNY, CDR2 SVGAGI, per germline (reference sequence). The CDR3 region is CASKAQMNTEAFF. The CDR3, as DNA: TGTGCCAGCAAAGCACAGATGAACACTGAAGCTTTCTTT.

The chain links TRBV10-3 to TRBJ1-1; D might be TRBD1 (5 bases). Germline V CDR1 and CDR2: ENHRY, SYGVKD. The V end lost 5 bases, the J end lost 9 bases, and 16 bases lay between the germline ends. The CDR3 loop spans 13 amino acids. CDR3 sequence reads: CAISPTGQTKAFF. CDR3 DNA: TGTGCCATCAGTCCAACAGGCCAAACTAAAGCTTTCTTT.

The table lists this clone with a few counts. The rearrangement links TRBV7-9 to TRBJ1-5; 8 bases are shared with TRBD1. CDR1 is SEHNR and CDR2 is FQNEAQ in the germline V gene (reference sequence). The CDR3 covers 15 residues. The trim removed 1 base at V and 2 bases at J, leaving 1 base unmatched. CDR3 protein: CASSLETGGNQPQHF. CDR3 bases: TGTGCCAGCAGCTTAGAGACAGGGGGCAATCAGCCCCAGCATTTT.

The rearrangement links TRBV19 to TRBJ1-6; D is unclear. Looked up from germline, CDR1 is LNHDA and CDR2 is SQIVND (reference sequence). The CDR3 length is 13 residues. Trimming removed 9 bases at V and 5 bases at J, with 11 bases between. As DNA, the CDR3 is TGTGCCAGCCAACAGCTGAATAATTCACCCCTCCACTTT. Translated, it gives CASQQLNNSPLHF.

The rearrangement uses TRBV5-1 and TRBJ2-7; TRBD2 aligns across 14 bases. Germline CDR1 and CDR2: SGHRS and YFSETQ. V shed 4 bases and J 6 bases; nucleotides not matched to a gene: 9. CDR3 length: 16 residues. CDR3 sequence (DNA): TGCGCCAGCAGCCCTAGGGGACTAGCGGGAGCGGGCGAGCAGTACTTC. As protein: CASSPRGLAGAGEQYF.

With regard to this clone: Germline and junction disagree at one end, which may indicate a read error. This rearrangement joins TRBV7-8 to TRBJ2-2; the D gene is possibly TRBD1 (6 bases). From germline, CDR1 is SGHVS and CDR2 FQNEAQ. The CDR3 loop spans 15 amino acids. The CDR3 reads CASTLGGVGTGELFF. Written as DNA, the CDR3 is TGTGCCAGCACCTTAGGGGGAGTTGGCACCGGGGAGCTGTTTTTT.

In nucleotides, the CDR3 is TGTGCCAGCTCACAAAATAGCGGGAGGGCCGCGATTAATGAGCAGTTCTTC. Protein product: CASSQNSGRAAINEQFF. The chain joins TRBV18 to TRBJ2-1, with 11 nucleotides matching TRBD2. V dropped 4 bases and J dropped 7; count of bases not matched to a gene: 12. Germline-derived CDR1 and CDR2 are KGHSH and LQKENI. The CDR3 is 17 amino acids.

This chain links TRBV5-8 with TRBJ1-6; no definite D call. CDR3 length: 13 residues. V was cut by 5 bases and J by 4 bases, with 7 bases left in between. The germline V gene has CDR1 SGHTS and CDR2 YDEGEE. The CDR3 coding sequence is TGTGCCAGCAGTGTCTTTTATAATTCACCCCTCCACTTT. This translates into CASSVFYNSPLHF.

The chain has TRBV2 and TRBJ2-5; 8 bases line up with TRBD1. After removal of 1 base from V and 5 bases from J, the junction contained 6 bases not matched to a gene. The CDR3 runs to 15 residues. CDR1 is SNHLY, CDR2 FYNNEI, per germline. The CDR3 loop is CASSEVGQGWETQYF. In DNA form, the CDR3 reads TGTGCCAGCAGTGAAGTAGGACAGGGCTGGGAGACCCAGTACTTC.

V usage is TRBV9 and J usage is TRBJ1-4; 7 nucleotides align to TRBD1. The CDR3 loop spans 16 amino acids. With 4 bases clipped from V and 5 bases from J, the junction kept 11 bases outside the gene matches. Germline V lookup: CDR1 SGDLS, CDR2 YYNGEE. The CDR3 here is CASSLSPGQQNEKLFF. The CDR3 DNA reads TGTGCCAGCAGCCTAAGTCCGGGACAGCAAAATGAAAAACTGTTTTTT. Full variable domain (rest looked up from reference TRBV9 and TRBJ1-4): DSGVTQTPKHLITATGQRVTLRCSPRSGDLSVYWYQQSLDQGLQFLIQYYNGEERAKGNILERFSAQQFPDLHSELNLSSLELGDSALYFCASSLSPGQQNEKLFFGSGTQLSVL.

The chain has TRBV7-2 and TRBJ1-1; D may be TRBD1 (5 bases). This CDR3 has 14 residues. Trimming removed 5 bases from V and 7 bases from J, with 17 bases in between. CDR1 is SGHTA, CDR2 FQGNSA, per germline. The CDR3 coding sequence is TGTGCCAGCAGCCGCGTCCCTCTCGACAGTGAAGCTTTCTTT. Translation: CASSRVPLDSEAFF. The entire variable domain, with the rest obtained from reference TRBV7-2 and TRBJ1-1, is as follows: GAGVSQSPSNKVTEKGKDVELRCDPISGHTALYWYRQSLGQGLEFLIYFQGNSAPDKSGLPSDRFSAERTGGSVSTLTIQRTQQEDSAVYLCASSRVPLDSEAFFGQGTRLTVV.

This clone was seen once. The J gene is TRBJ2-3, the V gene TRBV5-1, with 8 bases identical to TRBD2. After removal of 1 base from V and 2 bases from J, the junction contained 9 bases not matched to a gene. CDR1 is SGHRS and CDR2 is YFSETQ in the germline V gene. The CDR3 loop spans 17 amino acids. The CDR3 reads CASSLFSSSGFTDTQYF. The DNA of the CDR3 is TGCGCCAGCAGCTTGTTTTCGTCTAGCGGGTTCACAGATACGCAGTATTTT.

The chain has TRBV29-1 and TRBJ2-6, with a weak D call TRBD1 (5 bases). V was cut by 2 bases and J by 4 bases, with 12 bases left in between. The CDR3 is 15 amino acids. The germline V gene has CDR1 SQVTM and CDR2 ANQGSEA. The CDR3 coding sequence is TGCAGCGTTGAATTGGGGCCCGGCGGGGCCAACGTCCTGACTTTC. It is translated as CSVELGPGGANVLTF.

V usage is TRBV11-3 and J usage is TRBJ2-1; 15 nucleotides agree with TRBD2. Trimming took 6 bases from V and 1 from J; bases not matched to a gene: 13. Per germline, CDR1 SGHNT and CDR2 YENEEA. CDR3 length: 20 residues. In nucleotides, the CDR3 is TGTGCCAGCAGTCTAAGGACTAGCGGGAGGGCCTCCGGGTCCTACAATGAGCAGTTCTTC. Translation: CASSLRTSGRASGSYNEQFF.

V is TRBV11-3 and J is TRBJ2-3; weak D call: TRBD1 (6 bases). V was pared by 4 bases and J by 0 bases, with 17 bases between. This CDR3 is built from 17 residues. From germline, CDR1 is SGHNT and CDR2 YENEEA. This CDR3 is CASSSAPRGQSTDTQYF. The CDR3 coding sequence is TGTGCCAGCAGCTCAGCCCCCAGGGGCCAGAGCACAGATACGCAGTATTTT.

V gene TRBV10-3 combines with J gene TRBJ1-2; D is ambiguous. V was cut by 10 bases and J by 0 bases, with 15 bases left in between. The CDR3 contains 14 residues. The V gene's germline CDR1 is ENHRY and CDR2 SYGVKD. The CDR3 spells CATGVVGANYGYTF. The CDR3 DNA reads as TGTGCCACTGGAGTGGTGGGAGCTAACTATGGCTACACCTTC.

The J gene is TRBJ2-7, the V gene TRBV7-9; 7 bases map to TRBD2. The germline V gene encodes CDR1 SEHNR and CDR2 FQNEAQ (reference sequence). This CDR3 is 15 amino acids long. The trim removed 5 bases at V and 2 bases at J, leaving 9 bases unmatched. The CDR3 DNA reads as TGTGCCAGCAGCCTAGAAAGAGCGGGGCCCTACGAGCAGTACTTC. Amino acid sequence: CASSLERAGPYEQYF.

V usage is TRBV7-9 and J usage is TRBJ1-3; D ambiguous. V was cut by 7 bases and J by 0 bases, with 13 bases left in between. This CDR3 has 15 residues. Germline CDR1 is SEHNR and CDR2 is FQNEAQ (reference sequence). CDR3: CASNPTQLSGNTIYF. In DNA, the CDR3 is TGTGCCAGCAATCCCACACAGCTCTCTGGAAACACCATATATTTT.

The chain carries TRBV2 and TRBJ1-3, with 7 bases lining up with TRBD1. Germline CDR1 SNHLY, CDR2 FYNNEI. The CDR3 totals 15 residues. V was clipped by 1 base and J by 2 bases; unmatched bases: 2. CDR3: CASSEGQGAGNTIYF. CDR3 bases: TGTGCCAGCAGTGAAGGACAGGGAGCTGGAAACACCATATATTTT.

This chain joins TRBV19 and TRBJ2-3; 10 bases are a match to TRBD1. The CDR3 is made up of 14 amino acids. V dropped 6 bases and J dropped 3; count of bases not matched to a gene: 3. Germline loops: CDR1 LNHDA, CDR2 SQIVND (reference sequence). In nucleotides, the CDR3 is TGTGCCAGTAGCTGGGGACAGGGGACAGATACGCAGTATTTT. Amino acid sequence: CASSWGQGTDTQYF.

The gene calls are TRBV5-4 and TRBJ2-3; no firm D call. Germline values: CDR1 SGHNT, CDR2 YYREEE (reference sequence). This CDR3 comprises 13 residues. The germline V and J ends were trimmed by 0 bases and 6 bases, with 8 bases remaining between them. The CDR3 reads CASSLGWRDTQYF. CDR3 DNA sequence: TGTGCCAGCAGCTTGGGGTGGCGGGATACGCAGTATTTT.

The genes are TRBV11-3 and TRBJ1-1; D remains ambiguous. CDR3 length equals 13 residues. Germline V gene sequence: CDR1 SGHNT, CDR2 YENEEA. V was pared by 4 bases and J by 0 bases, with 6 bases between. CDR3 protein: CASSSTMNTEAFF. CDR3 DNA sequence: TGTGCCAGCAGCTCGACAATGAACACTGAAGCTTTCTTT.

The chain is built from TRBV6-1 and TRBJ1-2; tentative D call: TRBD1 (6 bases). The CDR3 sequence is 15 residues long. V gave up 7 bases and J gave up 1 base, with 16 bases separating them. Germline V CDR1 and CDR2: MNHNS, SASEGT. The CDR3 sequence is CASILGGAVNYGYTF. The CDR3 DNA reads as TGTGCCAGCATCCTTGGGGGCGCCGTTAACTATGGCTACACCTTC.